The T cell receptor beta chain under discussion was sequenced for a study of CD4 T cells in relation to SARS-CoV-2 and coronaviruses. Concerning this clone itself: No antigen is known for it.

CD4+ T cells from unexposed donors were obtained before the COVID-19 pandemic (2011-2018). The cells were cultured for less than twelve days before CD4+ T cells were isolated. Profiled with immunoSEQ multiplex PCR; TCRdb holds only in-frame clones, not every one. The data contain some 21,000 clones, about 80% of them singletons. Trimming removed 0 bases at V and 5 bases at J, with 8 bases between. The length of the CDR3 is 13 residues. From germline, CDR1 is KGHSH and CDR2 LQKENI. The clonotype comes from a human donor in good health. This chain links TRBV18 with TRBJ2-7; D gene unclear. Input material: CD4+ T cells from PBMCs, cultured in vitro. CDR3 loop: CASSPPTGHEQYF. For the CDR3, the DNA is TGTGCCAGCTCACCACCGACGGGTCACGAGCAGTACTTC. The entire variable domain, with the rest obtained from reference TRBV18 and TRBJ2-7, is as follows: NAGVMQNPRHLVRRRGQEARLRCSPMKGHSHVYWYRQLPEEGLKFMVYLQKENIIDESGMPKERFSAEFPKEGPSILRIQQVVRGDSAAYFCASSPPTGHEQYFGPGTRLTVT.